Given below is one T cell receptor beta chain in context. This CDR3 spans 14 amino acids. V was clipped by 5 bases and J by 1 base; unmatched bases: 2. Germline-derived CDR1 and CDR2 are SNHLY and FYNNEI. Authors' processing steps: Nucleated cell number was recorded as an estimate derived from reference gene primer amplification. Some clones are missing from TCRdb's copy, which holds only in-frame ones; the method was immunoSEQ multiplex PCR. V and J calls and clone size come straight from that table; D and trimming were deduced from the DNA. Seen here are 65,000 or so clones, approximately 90% observed once, and the top ten hold about a tenth. The data derive from a study of blood T cell repertoires in COVID-19. For the study at large: Samples of COVID-19 (acute and convalescent) were obtained from the United States, Italy and Spain. PBMCs, B-cell-depleted T cells, or T cells provided the cDNA or gDNA that made up the material.

This clonotype originated in a human donor with acute or convalescent COVID-19. The donor label of this sample is uncertain. The sample taken for sequencing was peripheral blood. This chain joins TRBV2 and TRBJ1-5, with TRBD1 matching 7 bases. The CDR3 region has the DNA TGTGCCAGCAGTCCACAGGGGAGCAATCAGCCCCAGCATTTT. It encodes CASSPQGSNQPQHF.